This entry lists 28 T cell receptor beta chains sequenced from one sample in a study of CD8 T cells in Susac syndrome. RNA, at about 0.5 to 1 ug, was reverse transcribed with random hexamers. TCRdb reprocessed the immunoSEQ multiplex PCR reads via MiXCR and lists one record per CDR3 protein. This table holds about 110,000 distinct CDR3 sequences, 90% to 96% found once. The sequenced material came from CD4+ T cells from PBMCs. These receptor sequences come from a human donor in good health.

The J gene is TRBJ2-3, the V gene TRBV3-1, with a tentative D call TRBD1 (5 bases). There are 13 residues in the CDR3. CDR1 is LGHDT and CDR2 is YNNKEL in the germline V gene (reference sequence). V gave up 3 bases and J gave up 6 bases, with 10 bases separating them. CDR3 DNA: TGTGCCAGCAGCCACTCTAAGGGGGATACGCAGTATTTT. Translation gives CASSHSKGDTQYF.

The J gene is TRBJ2-7, the V gene TRBV5-1; D might be TRBD1 (5 bases). V was trimmed by 4 bases and J by 2 bases, leaving 16 bases between them. Germline V lookup: CDR1 SGHRS, CDR2 YFSETQ. This CDR3 region has 15 residues. For the CDR3, the DNA is TGCGCCAGCAGCACTGGACACGCTGACACCTACGAGCAGTACTTC. Its translation: CASSTGHADTYEQYF.

This chain connects TRBV18 to TRBJ1-2, with D unclear. Germline CDR1 and CDR2: KGHSH and LQKENI. This CDR3 has 12 residues. V was trimmed by 2 bases and J by 8 bases, leaving 9 bases between them. CDR3 sequence: CASSPESWGYTF. The CDR3 DNA is TGTGCCAGCTCACCAGAGAGTTGGGGCTACACCTTC. Full variable domain (remainder filled in from reference TRBV18 and TRBJ1-2): NAGVMQNPRHLVRRRGQEARLRCSPMKGHSHVYWYRQLPEEGLKFMVYLQKENIIDESGMPKERFSAEFPKEGPSILRIQQVVRGDSAAYFCASSPESWGYTFGSGTRLTVV.

V and J are TRBV11-2 and TRBJ2-7; 12 bases match TRBD2. Germline CDR1 is SGHAT and CDR2 is FQNNGV. With 5 bases clipped from V and 6 bases from J, the junction kept 8 bases outside the gene matches. CDR3 length: 15 residues. The CDR3 region is CASSPTSGRRGEQYF. CDR3 nucleotide sequence: TGTGCCAGCAGCCCGACTAGCGGGAGACGGGGCGAGCAGTACTTC.

The chain recombines TRBV5-6 with TRBJ1-5; D gene unclear. Germline V gives CDR1 SGHDT, CDR2 YYEEEE. V lost 1 base to trimming and J lost 3 bases, with 11 bases between them. This CDR3 has 15 residues. CDR3 DNA sequence: TGTGCCAGCAGCTTGAAGGTAGCGACCAATCAGCCCCAGCATTTT. It specifies CASSLKVATNQPQHF.

This chain uses TRBV27 with TRBJ2-7; no reliable D call. V gave up 3 bases and J gave up 3 bases, with 15 bases separating them. Germline CDR1 is MNHEY and CDR2 is SMNVEV (reference sequence). The CDR3 consists of 15 residues. This CDR3 reads CASSLPALGIYEQYF. The CDR3 bases are TGTGCCAGCAGTTTGCCCGCCCTAGGGATCTACGAGCAGTACTTC.

The genes are TRBV2 and TRBJ1-2; D is perhaps TRBD1 (5 bases). Germline-derived CDR1 and CDR2 are SNHLY and FYNNEI. The CDR3 loop spans 12 amino acids. V shed 7 bases and J shed 2 bases, with 8 bases lying between them. CDR3: CASIKGNYGYTF. The CDR3, as DNA: TGTGCCAGCATCAAGGGGAACTATGGCTACACCTTC.

V is TRBV20-1 and J is TRBJ1-5; perhaps TRBD1 as D (5 bases). Trimming removed 0 bases at V and 0 bases at J, with 6 bases between. The CDR3 has 14 amino acids. Per the germline V gene, CDR1 is DFQATT and CDR2 is SNEGSKA (reference sequence). CDR3 loop: CSARDRGSNQPQHF. The CDR3 DNA reads as TGCAGTGCTAGAGATAGGGGTAGCAATCAGCCCCAGCATTTT.

The chain carries TRBV7-3 and TRBJ2-7, with D perhaps TRBD2 (6 bases). The CDR3 covers 15 residues. CDR1 is SGHTA and CDR2 is FQGTGA in the germline V gene. Trimming left V 4 bases short and J 3 bases short, with 16 bases between. The CDR3 DNA reads TGTGCCAGCAGCTCGCAGGCGGGACCCGACTACGAGCAGTACTTC. This gives the protein CASSSQAGPDYEQYF.

The chain is built from TRBV4-1 and TRBJ2-1; either TRBD1 or TRBD2 may supply D (5 bases each). V dropped 6 bases and J dropped 4 bases, with 13 bases sitting between them. Germline lookup yields CDR1 MGHRA and CDR2 YSYEKL. The CDR3 is made up of 14 amino acids. The CDR3 bases are TGCGCCAGCAGACATACGGGACCTTACAATGAGCAGTTCTTC. This encodes CASRHTGPYNEQFF.

The gene calls are TRBV5-6 and TRBJ2-1; tentative D call: TRBD2 (7 bases). The germline V gene encodes CDR1 SGHDT and CDR2 YYEEEE. The V end lost 5 bases, the J end lost 0 bases, and 12 bases lay between the germline ends. The CDR3 covers 15 residues. The CDR3 coding sequence is TGTGCCAGCAGTCTCGGGGGGCTCTCCTACAATGAGCAGTTCTTC. Encoded protein: CASSLGGLSYNEQFF.

The rearrangement uses TRBV3-1 and TRBJ2-3; tentative D call: TRBD1 (5 bases). Trimming took 4 bases from V and 2 from J, leaving 16 bases between them. Germline V CDR1 and CDR2: LGHDT, YNNKEL (reference sequence). CDR3 length: 16 residues. The CDR3, as DNA: TGTGCCAGCAGCCCGAGTCGACAGAGAATCACAGATACGCAGTATTTT. Protein product: CASSPSRQRITDTQYF.

The chain recombines TRBV2 with TRBJ2-7, with 10 nucleotides matching TRBD2. V gave up 5 bases and J gave up 4 bases; unmatched junction bases: 5. Germline CDR1 SNHLY, CDR2 FYNNEI. CDR3 length: 14 residues. The CDR3 coding sequence is TGTGCCAGCAGTCCGGGACTAGCGACTTACGAGCAGTACTTC. Amino acids: CASSPGLATYEQYF.

The V call is TRBV7-2, the J call TRBJ1-3; tentatively, D is TRBD1 (5 bases). Looked up from germline, CDR1 is SGHTA and CDR2 is FQGNSA. V shed 5 bases and J shed 0 bases, with 8 bases lying between them. The CDR3 sequence is 14 residues long. The DNA of the CDR3 is TGTGCCAGCAGCATCGGGGGCTCTGGAAACACCATATATTTT. Translation gives CASSIGGSGNTIYF.

V is TRBV29-1 and J is TRBJ2-1; 11 nucleotides align to TRBD1. CDR3 length equals 13 residues. Germline CDR1 SQVTM, CDR2 ANQGSEA. The V and J ends lost 7 bases and 6 bases, in that order; junction bases with no gene match: 5. Here the CDR3 DNA reads TGCAGCGGCCGGGGACAGGGGGGCAATGAGCAGTTCTTC. This sequence encodes CSGRGQGGNEQFF.

The J gene is TRBJ1-2, the V gene TRBV6-6, with D unclear. The CDR3 has 16 residues. CDR1 and CDR2 from the germline V gene are MNHNY and SVGAGI (reference sequence). V gave up 2 bases and J gave up 8 bases, with 21 bases separating them. The CDR3 DNA reads as TGTGCCAGCAGTTACCCCCACTACGAGAATCGAAAGGGCTACACCTTC. As protein: CASSYPHYENRKGYTF.

The chain combines TRBV18 with TRBJ2-5; D uncertain. Per the germline V gene, CDR1 is KGHSH and CDR2 is LQKENI. This CDR3 contains 17 residues. V was trimmed by 4 bases and J by 2 bases, leaving 20 bases between them. The CDR3 DNA reads as TGTGCCAGCTCACAAAACATAGCAGCCAGAGTGCAAGAGACCCAGTACTTC. Residues: CASSQNIAARVQETQYF.

This sequence joins TRBV19 and TRBJ1-1; D is perhaps TRBD1 (6 bases). CDR1 and CDR2 from the germline V gene are LNHDA and SQIVND (reference sequence). Deletions cut 5 bases from V and 3 bases from J, with 13 bases between. The CDR3 has 14 residues. The CDR3 DNA follows: TGTGCCAGTAGTCCCCCCAGGGGCTACACTGAAGCTTTCTTT. Protein: CASSPPRGYTEAFF.

The V call is TRBV7-2, the J call TRBJ2-1, with D perhaps matching TRBD1 (6 bases). The CDR3 is made up of 15 amino acids. V was pared by 1 base and J by 2 bases, with 9 bases between. Germline V gene sequence: CDR1 SGHTA, CDR2 FQGNSA. The CDR3 region has the DNA TGTGCCAGCAGCTTAGGAACAGGGACCTACAATGAGCAGTTCTTC. It yields the protein CASSLGTGTYNEQFF.

This chain uses TRBV20-1 with TRBJ2-4, with 12 bases aligning to TRBD1. Germline-derived CDR1 and CDR2 are DFQATT and SNEGSKA (reference sequence). V gave up 3 bases and J gave up 0 bases; unmatched junction bases: 15. This CDR3 is built from 20 residues. The CDR3 here is CSASGRGQGAPLLAKNIQYF. The DNA of the CDR3 is TGCAGTGCTAGCGGGCGGGGACAGGGGGCTCCTCTTCTAGCCAAAAACATTCAGTACTTC.

The rearrangement joins TRBV3-1 to TRBJ2-1; tentatively, D is TRBD1 (5 bases). Germline V gene data show CDR1 as LGHDT and CDR2 as YNNKEL (reference sequence). This CDR3 has 15 amino acids. Trimming shortened V by 4 bases and J by 2 bases, and 12 bases separated the two germline ends. This chain's CDR3 is CASSPFWTTYNEQFF. The CDR3 nucleotides read TGTGCCAGCAGCCCTTTCTGGACAACCTACAATGAGCAGTTCTTC.

The chain couples TRBV3-1 to TRBJ1-1, with D maybe TRBD1 (5 bases). V was shortened by 0 bases and J by 1 base, with 15 bases between the two germline ends. Looked up from germline, CDR1 is LGHDT and CDR2 is YNNKEL (reference sequence). This CDR3 is built from 17 residues. For the CDR3, the DNA is TGTGCCAGCAGCCAAGAAAGTACAGGTTCACGGAACACTGAAGCTTTCTTT. Protein product: CASSQESTGSRNTEAFF.

V gene TRBV9 combines with J gene TRBJ2-4; D is possibly TRBD1 or TRBD2 (6 bases each). Trimming removed 0 bases from V and 0 bases from J, with 10 bases in between. Germline assignment: CDR1 SGDLS and CDR2 YYNGEE. The CDR3 is 16 amino acids. DNA of the CDR3: TGTGCCAGCAGCGTAGCCGGGGGCCGAGCCAAAAACATTCAGTACTTC. Its translation is CASSVAGGRAKNIQYF.

This chain joins TRBV4-3 and TRBJ2-7; D possibly corresponds to TRBD1 (6 bases). V lost 0 bases, J lost 5 bases, and 11 bases lay in between. CDR1 and CDR2 from the germline V gene are LGHNA and YSLEER. The CDR3 loop spans 14 amino acids. DNA of the CDR3: TGCGCCAGCAGCCAAGATACAGGGACCGACGAGCAGTACTTC. This codes for CASSQDTGTDEQYF.

The chain carries TRBV7-3 and TRBJ1-1; TRBD1 aligns across 8 bases. Germline CDR1 SGHTA, CDR2 FQGTGA. V was clipped by 3 bases and J by 10 bases; unmatched bases: 4. The CDR3 length is 12 residues. CDR3 DNA sequence: TGTGCCAGCAGCTTCCCGACAGGGGTAGCTTTCTTT. Encoded protein: CASSFPTGVAFF.

The rearrangement links TRBV29-1 to TRBJ1-5; D is possibly TRBD1 (6 bases). The CDR3 spans 11 residues. Trimming shortened V by 5 bases and J by 13 bases, and 15 bases separated the two germline ends. Germline values: CDR1 SQVTM, CDR2 ANQGSEA. This CDR3 is CSVPMGQGQHF. Written as DNA, the CDR3 is TGCAGCGTTCCCATGGGGCAGGGGCAGCATTTT.

The chain is built from TRBV5-1 and TRBJ2-2; 8 nucleotides line up with TRBD1. J gave up 3 bases and V 5 bases, and 6 bases lay outside the gene matches. The CDR3 runs 15 residues. Germline loops: CDR1 SGHRS, CDR2 YFSETQ. The CDR3 DNA is TGCGCCAGCAGTAACGGACAGGGCGACACCGGGGAGCTGTTTTTT. Amino acids: CASSNGQGDTGELFF.

The chain employs TRBV11-2 and TRBJ1-3; D remains unclear. Deletions cut 1 base from V and 1 base from J, with 17 bases between. The CDR3 has 18 residues. CDR1 is SGHAT and CDR2 is FQNNGV in the germline V gene. The CDR3 protein is CASSLASAFPASGNTIYF. In DNA form, the CDR3 reads TGTGCCAGCAGCTTAGCATCGGCCTTCCCGGCATCTGGAAACACCATATATTTT.